Included here is one T cell receptor beta chain sequence, with context. The assay was immunoSEQ multiplex PCR, and TCRdb's table has in-frame clones only and misses some. The profile shows roughly 140,000 clones, around four fifths of them singletons. These data belong to a study of blood T cell repertoires in COVID-19. Study context: Acute and convalescent COVID-19 specimens originated in the United States, Italy and Spain.

Germline loops: CDR1 MNHEY, CDR2 SMNVEV (reference sequence). CDR3 size: 14 residues. V lost 3 bases, J lost 0 bases, and 8 bases lay in between. The cohort comprised adults aged roughly 18 to 95 years residing in about two dozen US areas. The chain combines TRBV27 with TRBJ1-1, with a possible D match to TRBD1 (5 bases). The sequence was obtained from a woman between 40 and 55 years old who had recovered from COVID-19. Sequenced input: PBMCs or T cells enriched from blood (not recorded which). CDR3 nucleotide sequence: TGTGCCAGCAGTTTCGGGGGTATGAACACTGAAGCTTTCTTT. Translation gives CASSFGGMNTEAFF.